The 18 T cell receptor beta chains reported below all come from one sample, sequenced in a study of blood T cell repertoires in COVID-19. The table came from immunoSEQ multiplex PCR; TCRdb's copy has only in-frame clones and leaves some out. The sample comprises about 350,000 clones, over 75% of which are singletons, and 3% rests with the top ten. Sequencing was done on a sample of PBMCs or T cells enriched from blood (not recorded which). These receptors were obtained from a woman aged 30 to 39 who had recovered from COVID-19.

The rearrangement joins TRBV24-1 to TRBJ2-3; 12 bases match TRBD2. V was pared by 9 bases and J by 4 bases, with 7 bases of the junction left unmatched. The V gene's germline CDR1 is KGHDR and CDR2 SFDVKD. The CDR3 is 15 residues long. The CDR3 is CATADLAGGPDTQYF. In DNA, the CDR3 is TGTGCCACCGCGGACCTAGCGGGAGGGCCAGATACGCAGTATTTT.

The chain has TRBV2 and TRBJ2-7, with 11 bases lining up with TRBD2. The V gene's germline CDR1 is SNHLY and CDR2 FYNNEI. The CDR3 spans 15 residues. The trim removed 4 bases at V and 3 bases at J, leaving 5 bases unmatched. The DNA of the CDR3 is TGTGCCAGCAGTGTAGCGGGAGGGCCGGGCTACGAGCAGTACTTC. Translated, it gives CASSVAGGPGYEQYF.

CDR3 bases: TGTGCCAGCAGGCAGGCTTCACCCCGTCAGCCCCAGCATTTT. This translates into CASRQASPRQPQHF. V and J are TRBV2 and TRBJ1-5; no definite D call. Trimming left V 6 bases short and J 6 bases short, with 15 bases between. This CDR3 is 14 amino acids long. The germline V gene encodes CDR1 SNHLY and CDR2 FYNNEI.

The genes are TRBV10-3 and TRBJ2-1, with 7 bases aligning to TRBD2. The CDR3 totals 13 residues. The germline V gene encodes CDR1 ENHRY and CDR2 SYGVKD. Unmatched junction bases numbered 7, after V lost 8 bases and J lost 6 bases. The CDR3 bases are TGTGCCATCGGGCTAGCGGACCTCAATGAGCAGTTCTTC. It codes for CAIGLADLNEQFF.

To note about this clone: Mismatch with germline at one junction end may stem from a read error. The CDR3 region is CASSPPQGRSYF. For the CDR3, the DNA is TGTGCCAGCTCACCCCCCCAGGGGCGGTCTTATTTT. The chain recombines TRBV18 with TRBJ1-1, with D possibly matching TRBD1 (6 bases). CDR3 length: 12 residues. The germline CDR1 and CDR2 sequences are KGHSH and LQKENI.

With respect to this clone: Other DNA sequences from this sample encode an identical CDR3 as well. The rearrangement uses TRBV5-1 and TRBJ2-5; possibly TRBD2 for D (5 bases). The CDR3 spans 13 residues. V was cut by 5 bases and J by 2 bases, with 10 bases left in between. Germline loops: CDR1 SGHRS, CDR2 YFSETQ. The CDR3 protein is CASRTTGQETQYF. DNA for the CDR3: TGCGCCAGCAGGACTACCGGACAAGAGACCCAGTACTTC.

The chain links TRBV13 to TRBJ2-2, with 8 nucleotides matching TRBD1. V lost 8 bases, J lost 6 bases, and 11 bases stayed unmatched. Looked up from germline, CDR1 is PRHDT and CDR2 is FYEKMQ (reference sequence). The CDR3 length is 15 residues. CDR3 in amino acids: CASEFRGRESGELFF. CDR3 nucleotides: TGTGCCAGCGAATTCAGGGGGCGGGAATCCGGGGAGCTGTTTTTT. Together with reference TRBV13 and TRBJ2-2, the CDR3 gives the full variable domain: AAGVIQSPRHLIKEKRETATLKCYPIPRHDTVYWYQQGPGQDPQFLISFYEKMQSDKGSIPDRFSAQQFSDYHSELNMSSLELGDSALYFCASEFRGRESGELFFGEGSRLTVL.

The rearrangement links TRBV28 to TRBJ1-2, with TRBD1 identical over 8 bases. V lost 3 bases to trimming and J lost 3 bases; unmatched junction nucleotides: 3. Looked up from germline, CDR1 is MDHEN and CDR2 is SYDVKM. There are 14 residues in the CDR3. The CDR3: CASSFQGAYYGYTF. In DNA form, the CDR3 reads TGTGCCAGCAGTTTTCAGGGGGCGTACTATGGCTACACCTTC.

The rearrangement links TRBV3-1 (or the pseudogene TRBV3-2) to TRBJ1-1; D uncertain. Per the germline V gene, CDR1 is LGHDT and CDR2 is YNNKEL (reference sequence). The germline V and J ends were trimmed by 1 base and 6 bases, with 18 bases remaining between them. This CDR3 contains 16 residues. CDR3 sequence: CASSQVEAGWSAEAFF. The DNA for the CDR3 is TGTGCCAGCAGCCAAGTGGAGGCCGGGTGGAGCGCTGAAGCTTTCTTT.

The rearrangement links TRBV9 to TRBJ1-2; 8 bases line up with TRBD1. CDR1 and CDR2 (germline): SGDLS, YYNGEE. V was clipped by 3 bases and J by 3 bases; unmatched bases: 7. This CDR3 has 15 residues. The CDR3 loop reads CASSGRTGHHYGYTF. The CDR3 nucleotides read TGTGCCAGCAGCGGTAGGACAGGGCACCACTATGGCTACACCTTC.

V and J are TRBV6-6 and TRBJ2-7, with TRBD1 matching over 8 bases. V trimming: 2 bases; J trimming: 9 bases; junction bases outside the gene matches: 12. The CDR3 contains 15 residues. The germline V gene encodes CDR1 MNHNY and CDR2 SVGAGI (reference sequence). DNA for the CDR3: TGTGCCAGCAGTTACCACCGGGACAGGTATGGTGGGCAGTACTTC. Translated, it gives CASSYHRDRYGGQYF.

The rearrangement uses TRBV27 and TRBJ1-6; D remains unclear. V gave up 2 bases and J gave up 3 bases, with 11 bases separating them. The CDR3 runs to 16 residues. The germline CDR1 and CDR2 sequences are MNHEY and SMNVEV (reference sequence). The CDR3 spells CASSLGPGSYNSPLHF. As DNA, the CDR3 is TGTGCCAGCAGTTTAGGGCCAGGAAGCTATAATTCACCCCTCCACTTT.

A remark on this clone: Additional DNA sequences in this sample encode the identical CDR3. This chain connects TRBV27 to TRBJ1-1; D possibly corresponds to TRBD1 (5 bases). The CDR3 has 13 amino acids. Trimming stripped 0 bases from V and 4 bases from J, with 6 bases between. CDR1 MNHEY and CDR2 SMNVEV come from the germline V gene (reference sequence). The CDR3 protein is CASSLSGGTEAFF. CDR3 DNA: TGTGCCAGCAGTTTATCGGGGGGCACTGAAGCTTTCTTT.

The chain carries TRBV29-1 and TRBJ2-1, with a weak D call TRBD2 (6 bases). CDR1 SQVTM and CDR2 ANQGSEA come from the germline V gene. V shed 3 bases and J shed 4 bases, with 16 bases lying between them. The CDR3 is 15 residues long. The DNA of the CDR3 is TGCAGCGTTGATCCTCGCGGGACTCATTACAATGAGCAGTTCTTC. This codes for CSVDPRGTHYNEQFF.

The genes are TRBV11-2 and TRBJ1-1; TRBD1 aligns across 9 bases. This CDR3 has 15 amino acids. The V gene's germline CDR1 is SGHAT and CDR2 FQNNGV. The ends lost 6 bases at V and 4 bases at J; junction bases unmatched: 9. CDR3 region: CASRRVQGAGTEAFF. DNA for the CDR3: TGTGCCAGCAGACGAGTACAGGGGGCTGGCACTGAAGCTTTCTTT.

This sequence joins TRBV9 and TRBJ2-3; no definite D call. Trimming pared 0 bases from V and 1 base from J, leaving 3 bases between. This CDR3 contains 13 residues. Germline assignment: CDR1 SGDLS and CDR2 YYNGEE. This chain's CDR3 is CASSVGRTDTQYF. DNA for the CDR3: TGTGCCAGCAGCGTAGGGCGCACAGATACGCAGTATTTT.

CDR3 in amino acids: CAVAPDNTYEQYF. The CDR3 region has the DNA TGTGCCGTTGCCCCGGACAATACCTACGAGCAGTACTTC. V is TRBV27 and J is TRBJ2-7; tentative D call: TRBD1 (5 bases). Germline V CDR1 and CDR2: MNHEY, SMNVEV (reference sequence). The CDR3 is 13 residues long. V gave up 11 bases and J gave up 2 bases, with 16 bases separating them.

The chain is built from TRBV4-1 and TRBJ2-3; the match to TRBD2 covers 15 bases. Germline V gene sequence: CDR1 MGHRA, CDR2 YSYEKL. The CDR3 has 17 residues. V gave up 4 bases and J gave up 2 bases; unmatched junction bases: 4. The CDR3 coding sequence is TGCGCCAGCAGCCCTGGGACTAGCGGGGGGTTCACAGATACGCAGTATTTT. Its protein product is CASSPGTSGGFTDTQYF.